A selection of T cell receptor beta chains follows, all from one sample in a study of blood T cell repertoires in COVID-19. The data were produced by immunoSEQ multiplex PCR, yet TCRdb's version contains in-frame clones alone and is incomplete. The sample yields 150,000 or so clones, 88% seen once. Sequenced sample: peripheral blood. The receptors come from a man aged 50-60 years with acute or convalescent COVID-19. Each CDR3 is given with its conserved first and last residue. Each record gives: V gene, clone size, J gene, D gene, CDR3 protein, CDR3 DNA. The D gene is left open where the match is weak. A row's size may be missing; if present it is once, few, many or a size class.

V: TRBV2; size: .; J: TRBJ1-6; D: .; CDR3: CASSVVSPLHF; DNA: TGTGCCAGCAGTGTAGTCTCACCCCTCCACTTT
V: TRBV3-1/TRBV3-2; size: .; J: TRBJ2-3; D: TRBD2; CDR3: CASSQGRETSDTQYF; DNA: TGTGCCAGCAGCCAAGGGCGGGAGACGTCAGATACGCAGTATTTT
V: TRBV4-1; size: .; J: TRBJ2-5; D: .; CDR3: CASSQTSGETQYF; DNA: TGCGCCAGCAGCCAAACCAGCGGAGAGACCCAGTACTTC
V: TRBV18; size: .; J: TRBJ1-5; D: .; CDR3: CASSSGANQPQHF; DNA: TGTGCCAGCTCATCCGGTGCTAATCAGCCCCAGCATTTT
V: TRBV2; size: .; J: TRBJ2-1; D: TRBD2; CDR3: CASSDRVAGGRNEQFF; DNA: TGTGCCAGCAGTGATAGGGTAGCGGGAGGTAGGAATGAGCAGTTCTTC
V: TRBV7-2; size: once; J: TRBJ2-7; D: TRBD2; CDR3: CASRTSGSYEQYF; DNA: TGTGCCAGTCGGACTAGCGGGAGCTACGAGCAGTACTTC
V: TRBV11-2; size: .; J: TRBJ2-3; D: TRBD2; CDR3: CASSPPGLAGGMRLDTQYF; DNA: TGTGCCAGCAGTCCCCCCGGGCTAGCGGGAGGGATGCGGTTAGATACGCAGTATTTT
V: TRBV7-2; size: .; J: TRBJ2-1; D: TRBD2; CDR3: CASRSRLAGAGEQFF; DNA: TGTGCCAGCAGGTCCAGACTAGCGGGAGCCGGTGAGCAGTTCTTC
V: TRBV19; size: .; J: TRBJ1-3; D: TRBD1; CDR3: CASSARGTGTRNTIYF; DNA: TGTGCCAGTAGTGCTCGGGGGACAGGTACTAGAAACACCATATATTTT
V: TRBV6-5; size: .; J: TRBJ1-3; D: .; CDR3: CASSSGNRASGNTIYF; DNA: TGTGCCAGCAGTTCAGGGAATCGGGCCTCTGGAAACACCATATATTTT
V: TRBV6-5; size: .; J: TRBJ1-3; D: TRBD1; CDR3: CASSRDRDRNTIYF; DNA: TGTGCCAGCAGCCGGGACAGGGACCGAAACACCATATATTTT
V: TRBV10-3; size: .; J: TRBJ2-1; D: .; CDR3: CAISGTGEQFF; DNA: TGTGCCATCAGTGGGACTGGTGAGCAGTTCTTC
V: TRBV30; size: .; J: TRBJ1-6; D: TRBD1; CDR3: CAWWGQNNSPLHF; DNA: TGTGCCTGGTGGGGACAGAATAATTCACCCCTCCACTTT
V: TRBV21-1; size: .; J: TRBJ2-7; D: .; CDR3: CASSKEGALEQYF; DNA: TGTGCCAGCAGCAAAGAAGGGGCCCTCGAGCAGTACTTC
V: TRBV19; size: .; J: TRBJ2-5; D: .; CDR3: CATSGLSFLTGETQYF; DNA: TGTGCCACCTCGGGACTCTCATTCCTTACTGGGGAGACCCAGTACTTC
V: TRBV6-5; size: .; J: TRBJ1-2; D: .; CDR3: CASRTRAGVGGYTF; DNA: TGTGCCAGCAGAACTCGGGCGGGGGTAGGTGGCTACACCTTC
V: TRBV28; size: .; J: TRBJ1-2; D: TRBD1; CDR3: CASSFQQGYYGYTF; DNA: TGTGCCAGCAGTTTTCAACAGGGGTACTATGGCTACACCTTC
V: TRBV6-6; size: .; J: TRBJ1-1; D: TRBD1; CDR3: CASRFDRGTEAFF; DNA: TGTGCCAGCAGATTCGACAGGGGCACTGAAGCCTTCTTT
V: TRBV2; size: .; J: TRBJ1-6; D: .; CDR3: CASRGGAYNSPLHF; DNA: TGTGCCAGCAGAGGAGGAGCTTATAATTCACCCCTCCACTTT
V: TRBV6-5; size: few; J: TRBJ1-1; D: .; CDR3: CASSYSEGGTEAFF; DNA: TGTGCCAGCAGTTACTCGGAAGGGGGAACTGAAGCTTTCTTT
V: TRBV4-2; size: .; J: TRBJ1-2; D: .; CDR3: CASSQDIYGYTF; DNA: TGTGCCAGCAGCCAGGACATCTATGGCTACACCTTC
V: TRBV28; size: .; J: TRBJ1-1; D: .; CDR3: CASRSRVTEAFF; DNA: TGTGCCAGTAGATCCAGGGTAACTGAAGCTTTCTTT
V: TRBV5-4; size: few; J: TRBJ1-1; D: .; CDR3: CASSPSSGMNTEAFF; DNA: TGTGCCAGCAGCCCGTCGTCCGGGATGAACACTGAAGCTTTCTTT
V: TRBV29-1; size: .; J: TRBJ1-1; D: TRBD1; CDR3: CSVDRGEGTEAFF; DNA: TGCAGCGTTGACAGGGGGGAAGGCACTGAAGCTTTCTTT
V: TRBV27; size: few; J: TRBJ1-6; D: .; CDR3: CASSRLLDRHNSPLHF; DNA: TGTGCCAGCAGCCGCCTACTGGACAGACATAATTCACCCCTCCACTTT
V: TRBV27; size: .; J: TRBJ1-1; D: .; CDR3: CASMGGRNTEAFF; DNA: TGTGCCAGCATGGGGGGGAGAAACACTGAAGCTTTCTTT
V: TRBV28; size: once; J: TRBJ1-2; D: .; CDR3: CTSSLNGNYGYTF; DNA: TGTACCAGCAGTTTAAACGGGAACTATGGCTACACCTTC
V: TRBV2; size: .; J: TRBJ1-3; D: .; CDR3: CASNREKSGNTIYF; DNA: TGTGCCAGCAACAGGGAGAAGTCGGGAAACACCATATATTTT
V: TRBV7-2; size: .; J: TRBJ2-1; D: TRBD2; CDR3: CASSLRSGEHNEQFF; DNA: TGTGCCAGCAGCTTAAGAAGCGGGGAACACAATGAGCAGTTCTTC
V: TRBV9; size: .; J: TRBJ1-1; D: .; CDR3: CASSVGGKNTEAFF; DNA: TGTGCCAGCAGCGTGGGAGGGAAGAACACTGAAGCTTTCTTT
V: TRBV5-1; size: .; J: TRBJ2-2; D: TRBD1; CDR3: CASSLEGQGSGELFF; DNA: TGCGCCAGCAGCTTGGAGGGACAGGGTTCCGGGGAGCTGTTTTTT
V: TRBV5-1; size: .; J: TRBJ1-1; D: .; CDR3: CASSLEGQPKTEAFF; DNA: TGCGCCAGCAGCTTGGAAGGACAGCCTAAGACTGAAGCTTTCTTT
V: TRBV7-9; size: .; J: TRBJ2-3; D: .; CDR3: CASSLGGTDTQYF; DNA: TGTGCCAGCAGCTTAGGAGGAACAGATACGCAGTATTTT
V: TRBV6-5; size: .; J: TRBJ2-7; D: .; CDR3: CASRGLGGQYF; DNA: TGTGCCAGCAGGGGGCTAGGGGGGCAGTACTTC
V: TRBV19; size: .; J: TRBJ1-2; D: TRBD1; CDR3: CASSITTGTGSIYGYTF; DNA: TGTGCCAGTAGTATAACTACCGGGACAGGGTCTATCTATGGCTACACCTTC
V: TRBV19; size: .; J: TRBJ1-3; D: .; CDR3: CASRGSPGDTIYF; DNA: TGTGCCAGTAGGGGCAGCCCCGGCGACACCATATATTTT
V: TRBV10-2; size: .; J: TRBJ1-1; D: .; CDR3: CASSNAYGTEAFF; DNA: TGCGCCAGCAGTAACGCGTATGGCACTGAAGCTTTCTTT
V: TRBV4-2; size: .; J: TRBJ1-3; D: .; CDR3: CASSPRLSRGIKSSGNTIYF; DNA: TGTGCCAGCAGCCCTAGACTAAGCAGGGGTATAAAAAGCTCTGGAAACACCATATATTTT
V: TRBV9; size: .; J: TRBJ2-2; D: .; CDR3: CASSVAQGWASGTGELFF; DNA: TGTGCCAGCAGCGTAGCTCAGGGGTGGGCTTCGGGAACCGGGGAGCTGTTTTTT
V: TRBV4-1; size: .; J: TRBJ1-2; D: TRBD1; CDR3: CASSQAPQGAYYGYTF; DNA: TGCGCCAGCAGCCAAGCTCCTCAGGGGGCCTACTATGGCTACACCTTC
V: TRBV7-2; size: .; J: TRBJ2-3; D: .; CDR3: CASSLAGAPTDTQYF; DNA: TGTGCCAGCAGCTTAGCGGGGGCTCCCACAGATACGCAGTATTTT
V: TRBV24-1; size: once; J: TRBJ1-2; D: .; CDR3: CATSDRAGRYTF; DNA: TGTGCCACCAGTGATCGGGCAGGGCGCTACACCTTC
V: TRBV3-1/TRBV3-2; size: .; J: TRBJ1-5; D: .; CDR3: CASSQEGGFGNQPQHF; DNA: TGTGCCAGCAGCCAAGAAGGAGGGTTTGGAAATCAGCCCCAGCATTTT
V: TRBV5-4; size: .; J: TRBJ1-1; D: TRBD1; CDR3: CASSFTGGTEAFF; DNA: TGTGCCAGCAGCTTCACAGGGGGCACTGAAGCTTTCTTT
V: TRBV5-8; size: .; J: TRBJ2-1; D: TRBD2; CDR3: CASSPRTSAHLDEQFF; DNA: TGTGCCAGCAGCCCCCGGACTAGCGCCCATTTGGATGAGCAGTTCTTC
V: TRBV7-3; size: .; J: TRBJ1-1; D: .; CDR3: CASSLGRRVTEAFF; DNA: TGTGCCAGCAGCCTGGGCAGGCGGGTTACTGAAGCTTTCTTT
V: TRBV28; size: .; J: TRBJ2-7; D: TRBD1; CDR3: CASSLGTGRSYEQYF; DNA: TGTGCCAGCAGTTTAGGGACAGGGAGATCCTACGAGCAGTACTTC
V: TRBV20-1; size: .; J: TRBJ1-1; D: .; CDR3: CSVRGNTEAFF; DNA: TGCAGTGTCAGGGGTAACACTGAAGCTTTCTTT
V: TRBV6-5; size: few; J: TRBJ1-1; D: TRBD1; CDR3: CASSRGQGVITEAFF; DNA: TGTGCCAGCAGTCGAGGACAGGGGGTAATCACTGAAGCTTTCTTT
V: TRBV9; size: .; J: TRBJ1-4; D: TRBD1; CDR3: CASSRGQGQGTNEKLFF; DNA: TGTGCCAGCAGCCGGGGACAGGGACAGGGTACTAATGAAAAACTGTTTTTT
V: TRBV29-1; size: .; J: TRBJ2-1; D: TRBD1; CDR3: CSVGQGSSYNEQFF; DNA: TGCAGCGTTGGACAGGGGAGCTCCTACAATGAGCAGTTCTTC